What follows are 10 T cell receptor beta chains derived from one specimen sequenced in a study of cytomegalovirus exposure and HLA in healthy donors. The PCR had 60 Vbeta and 13 Jbeta primers. Profiling relied on immunoSEQ multiplex PCR, and the TCRdb table lists in-frame clones only, not all of them. This sample has under 200,000 clones, with 65% to 85% found just once. The sample comprised PBMCs. Receptors originate from a woman aged 40 to 50 in good health and CMV-seropositive.

The V and J genes are TRBV7-9 and TRBJ1-5; D is possibly TRBD1 (6 bases). Trimming shortened V by 6 bases and J by 8 bases, and 11 bases separated the two germline ends. The CDR3 loop spans 12 amino acids. Germline lookup yields CDR1 SEHNR and CDR2 FQNEAQ (reference sequence). CDR3 protein: CASRLQGEPQHF. CDR3 DNA sequence: TGTGCCAGCAGATTACAGGGTGAGCCCCAGCATTTT.

The chain employs TRBV9 and TRBJ1-3, with 10 bases lining up with TRBD1. The ends lost 5 bases at V and 4 bases at J; junction bases unmatched: 9. The germline CDR1 and CDR2 sequences are SGDLS and YYNGEE. The CDR3 length is 16 residues. The CDR3 loop reads CASSPPGTGVGNTIYF. In DNA form, the CDR3 reads TGTGCCAGCAGTCCCCCCGGGACAGGGGTGGGAAACACCATATATTTT.

The J gene is TRBJ2-2, the V gene TRBV19, with D possibly matching TRBD1 (6 bases). This CDR3 is 17 amino acids long. CDR1 and CDR2 (germline): LNHDA, SQIVND (reference sequence). Between the trimmed V and J ends, which lost 5 bases and 1 base, there was a span of 17 bases. In DNA, the CDR3 is TGTGCCAGTAGTTGGGGGCATATCAACGTGAACACCGGGGAGCTGTTTTTT. This gives the protein CASSWGHINVNTGELFF.

The chain combines TRBV21-1 with TRBJ2-1; the table's TRBD1 call for D was not verified on the DNA. TRBV21-1 has pseudogene status. This CDR3 has 15 amino acids. The CDR3 DNA sequence: TGTGCCAGCAGCGAGAAGGGGTTCGGCAACAATGAGCAGTTCTTC. This gives the protein CASSEKGFGNNEQFF.

With regard to this clone: The same CDR3 arises from other DNA sequences in this sample as well. The chain combines TRBV7-6 with TRBJ2-5; D gene unclear. The V end was cut by 5 bases, the J end by 2 bases, with 6 bases between. CDR1 and CDR2 from the germline V gene are SGHVS and FNYEAQ. This CDR3 is built from 12 residues. CDR3 region: CASSPSQETQYF. The CDR3 DNA sequence: TGTGCCAGCAGCCCCTCTCAAGAGACCCAGTACTTC.

The J gene is TRBJ1-1, the V gene TRBV5-4, with unresolved D. The CDR3 loop spans 14 amino acids. Per the germline V gene, CDR1 is SGHNT and CDR2 is YYREEE (reference sequence). Trimming shortened V by 1 base and J by 0 bases, and 7 bases separated the two germline ends. The CDR3 DNA sequence: TGTGCCAGCAGCTTGACAGCCCTGAACACTGAAGCTTTCTTT. Amino acids: CASSLTALNTEAFF.

This rearrangement joins TRBV10-3 to TRBJ1-2, with a tentative D call TRBD1 (5 bases). The CDR3 runs to 12 residues. V was trimmed by 8 bases and J by 4 bases, leaving 11 bases between them. Germline loops: CDR1 ENHRY, CDR2 SYGVKD. CDR3 residues: CAIQGEFYGYTF. The CDR3, as DNA: TGTGCCATCCAGGGCGAGTTCTATGGCTACACCTTC.

This clone came up a few times. The chain links TRBV2 to TRBJ2-7; TRBD2 matches at 9 bases. The ends lost 4 bases at V and 2 bases at J; junction bases unmatched: 12. CDR1 and CDR2 from the germline V gene are SNHLY and FYNNEI. The CDR3 runs 17 residues. The CDR3 region is CASSAVPPGLATYEQYF. The CDR3 bases are TGTGCCAGCAGTGCAGTGCCCCCCGGACTAGCGACCTACGAGCAGTACTTC.

This chain joins TRBV11-2 and TRBJ2-3; D remains ambiguous. The CDR3 is 14 amino acids. Germline lookup yields CDR1 SGHAT and CDR2 FQNNGV. The V gene lost 5 bases and the J gene lost 5 bases, with 14 bases spanning the gap. The CDR3, as DNA: TGTGCCAGCAGCCTTGGTTCTGCGGAAGATACGCAGTATTTT. Translated: CASSLGSAEDTQYF.

This clone was counted only a few times. The V and J genes are TRBV6-6 and TRBJ1-2; 11 nucleotides align to TRBD1. CDR1 is MNHNY and CDR2 is SVGAGI in the germline V gene (reference sequence). This CDR3 has 16 amino acids. The V gene end was trimmed by 4 bases and the J gene end by 3 bases; junction bases not matched to a gene: 7. CDR3 sequence: CASSSTGTGGDYGYTF. Written as DNA, the CDR3 is TGTGCCAGCAGTTCAACCGGGACAGGGGGAGACTATGGCTACACCTTC.